These 28 T cell receptor beta chains share one sample of origin, sequenced in a study of cytomegalovirus exposure and HLA in healthy donors (dated by TCRdb to 2016 to 2017). Preparation of the library involved the immunoSEQ multiplex PCR assay. For the multiplex PCR, a mixture combining 60 forward primers for TCR Vbeta segments and 13 reverse primers for TCR Jbeta segments was used. TCRdb re-hosts the immuneACCESS table, in-frame sequences only. Its copies lack some clones; in the studies checked, an unresolved V gene accounts for under half of them, and the cause for the rest is not known. In this sample the table shows 75,000 to 100,000 clones, roughly 80% of which occur a single time. The ten largest clones take up roughly 17% of the sample. Material: PBMCs. Receptors were obtained from a man aged 60-69 years in good health and CMV-seropositive.

The rearrangement joins TRBV5-1 to TRBJ2-2; D ambiguous. Per the germline V gene, CDR1 is SGHRS and CDR2 is YFSETQ. Between the trimmed V and J ends, which lost 0 bases and 6 bases, there was a span of 9 bases. The CDR3 spans 14 residues. The CDR3 protein is CASSLGANAGELFF. CDR3 DNA: TGCGCCAGCAGCTTGGGAGCGAATGCCGGGGAGCTGTTTTTT.

The chain carries TRBV27 and TRBJ2-1; D may be TRBD2 (5 bases). In germline, CDR1 is MNHEY, CDR2 SMNVEV (reference sequence). The CDR3 consists of 15 residues. Deletions cut 5 bases from V and 2 bases from J, with 13 bases between. The CDR3 nucleotides read TGTGCCAGCAGTGGACGGGGATTTGCCTACAATGAGCAGTTCTTC. Protein sequence: CASSGRGFAYNEQFF.

The chain has TRBV6-1 and TRBJ2-7; 15 nucleotides line up with TRBD2. This CDR3 comprises 15 residues. In germline, CDR1 is MNHNS, CDR2 SASEGT. Losses at the gene ends were 6 bases for V and 4 bases for J; bases not matched to a gene: 4. The CDR3 sequence is CASRRTSGGVYEQYF. CDR3 in DNA: TGTGCCAGCAGGAGGACTAGCGGGGGGGTATACGAGCAGTACTTC.

This chain joins TRBV19 and TRBJ2-5; D is perhaps TRBD2 (5 bases). V lost 5 bases, J lost 0 bases, and 16 bases lay in between. The CDR3 contains 16 residues. Germline CDR1 LNHDA, CDR2 SQIVND (reference sequence). The CDR3 DNA sequence: TGTGCCAGTAGTTCGTTACGGGGATCCTACCAAGAGACCCAGTACTTC. Translated: CASSSLRGSYQETQYF.

The chain joins TRBV7-6 to TRBJ2-7; D might be TRBD1 (5 bases). The CDR3 spans 16 residues. The V and J ends lost 6 bases and 0 bases respectively, with 18 bases between them. Germline CDR1 reads SGHVS; CDR2 reads FNYEAQ. CDR3 in amino acids: CASRSYDSYLSYEQYF. CDR3 in DNA: TGTGCCAGCAGATCATATGACAGCTACCTCTCCTACGAGCAGTACTTC.

CDR3 in amino acids: CASSSSRSGEQFF. CDR3 bases: TGTGCCAGCAGCTCTTCCCGTTCGGGTGAGCAGTTCTTC. The rearrangement uses TRBV7-3 and TRBJ2-1; D call uncertain. The germline CDR1 and CDR2 sequences are SGHTA and FQGTGA. The CDR3 has 13 residues. V was pared by 4 bases and J by 9 bases, with 13 bases between.

The chain has TRBV7-9 and TRBJ2-7; TRBD2 agrees at 12 bases. J was trimmed by 4 bases and V by 5 bases; bases with no gene match: 15. Germline V gives CDR1 SEHNR, CDR2 FQNEAQ (reference sequence). This CDR3 spans 18 amino acids. The CDR3, as DNA: TGTGCCAGCAGCCCCCGGACTAGCGGGGTACTATCCCCTTACGAGCAGTACTTC. This gives the protein CASSPRTSGVLSPYEQYF.

This rearrangement joins TRBV7-6 to TRBJ2-3, with TRBD2 matching 12 bases. Germline V gives CDR1 SGHVS, CDR2 FNYEAQ. V lost 2 bases to trimming and J lost 2 bases; unmatched junction nucleotides: 8. The CDR3 has 18 residues. CDR3 protein: CASSLSPTSGGPTDTQYF. CDR3 sequence (DNA): TGTGCCAGCAGCTTATCTCCGACTAGCGGGGGCCCCACAGATACGCAGTATTTT.

J is TRBJ2-6 and V is TRBV5-4; a possible D gene is TRBD1 (5 bases). The CDR3 contains 17 residues. Germline CDR1 reads SGHNT; CDR2 reads YYREEE (reference sequence). The V gene lost 0 bases and the J gene lost 0 bases, with 10 bases spanning the gap. CDR3 bases: TGTGCCAGCAGCTTGGCCACAGGACGCTCTGGGGCCAACGTCCTGACTTTC. Amino acid sequence: CASSLATGRSGANVLTF.

The chain combines TRBV6-1 with TRBJ2-7; TRBD1 is a possible D gene (5 bases). Germline V CDR1 and CDR2: MNHNS, SASEGT. This CDR3 spans 13 amino acids. V lost 8 bases, J lost 0 bases, and 11 bases lay in between. The chain's CDR3 is CASAPGPSYEQYF. Written as DNA, the CDR3 is TGTGCCAGCGCTCCAGGGCCCTCCTACGAGCAGTACTTC.

The gene calls are TRBV6-1 and TRBJ2-7; 8 positions agree with TRBD1. Trimming at V came to 8 bases and at J to 1 base, leaving 4 bases not matched to a gene. The CDR3 loop spans 13 amino acids. Looked up from germline, CDR1 is MNHNS and CDR2 is SASEGT. The CDR3 loop is CASQGAYSYEQYF. The CDR3 DNA follows: TGTGCCAGCCAGGGGGCGTATTCCTACGAGCAGTACTTC.

The rearrangement links TRBV11-3 to TRBJ2-1; TRBD1 aligns across 7 bases. Trimming at V came to 5 bases and at J to 4 bases, leaving 8 bases not matched to a gene. This CDR3 comprises 15 residues. Germline CDR1 is SGHNT and CDR2 is YENEEA. The CDR3 is CASSRGGPGYNEQFF. The CDR3 DNA sequence: TGTGCCAGCAGCCGAGGGGGCCCCGGGTACAATGAGCAGTTCTTC.

The rearrangement joins TRBV27 to TRBJ2-3, with TRBD1 as a possible D gene (6 bases). Germline V gene sequence: CDR1 MNHEY, CDR2 SMNVEV (reference sequence). This CDR3 region has 16 residues. Trimming left V 3 bases short and J 5 bases short, with 18 bases between. In DNA form, the CDR3 reads TGTGCCAGCAGTTTCAAGGGACAACGATTTCGAGATACGCAGTATTTT. Its translation is CASSFKGQRFRDTQYF.

This clone was counted a few times. The V and J genes are TRBV9 and TRBJ2-7; 8 positions match TRBD1. Germline V gene sequence: CDR1 SGDLS, CDR2 YYNGEE. CDR3 length equals 14 residues. After removal of 4 bases from V and 3 bases from J, the junction contained 6 bases not matched to a gene. In nucleotides, the CDR3 is TGTGCCAGCAGCCCATCCGACAGGGGCTACGAGCAGTACTTC. Translating it yields CASSPSDRGYEQYF.

The rearrangement links TRBV6-4 to TRBJ2-7, with 7 bases identical to TRBD1. Germline-derived CDR1 and CDR2 are MRHNA and SNTAGT. The CDR3 is 19 residues long. The V gene end was trimmed by 0 bases and the J gene end by 6 bases; junction bases not matched to a gene: 20. CDR3 in amino acids: CASSDSVGDSKRECSEQYF. The CDR3 coding sequence is TGTGCCAGCAGTGACTCGGTAGGGGACAGTAAAAGGGAGTGTAGCGAGCAGTACTTC.

This chain joins TRBV10-3 and TRBJ2-4; D uncertain. CDR3 length equals 17 residues. Trimming shortened V by 8 bases and J by 0 bases, and 20 bases separated the two germline ends. The germline gives CDR1 ENHRY, CDR2 SYGVKD. CDR3 region: CAIRHYVQLLAKNIQYF. CDR3 DNA: TGTGCCATCCGGCACTATGTCCAACTATTAGCCAAAAACATTCAGTACTTC.

V gene TRBV19 combines with J gene TRBJ2-2, with D unresolved. Trimming pared 1 base from V and 2 bases from J, leaving 5 bases between. Germline V gene sequence: CDR1 LNHDA, CDR2 SQIVND (reference sequence). The CDR3 has 14 residues. The chain's CDR3 is CASSIATNTGELFF. CDR3 nucleotides: TGTGCCAGTAGTATAGCAACAAACACCGGGGAGCTGTTTTTT.

CDR3 loop: CASSLEGQGAWYEQYF. Here the CDR3 DNA reads TGTGCCAGCAGCTTGGAGGGACAGGGGGCATGGTACGAGCAGTACTTC. This chain joins TRBV5-5 and TRBJ2-7, with 12 positions matching TRBD1. The V gene end was trimmed by 0 bases and the J gene end by 4 bases; junction bases not matched to a gene: 5. Germline lookup yields CDR1 SGHKS and CDR2 YYEKEE (reference sequence). The CDR3 is made up of 16 amino acids.

The gene calls are TRBV7-9 and TRBJ2-5; 8 nucleotides match TRBD1. The germline gives CDR1 SEHNR, CDR2 FQNEAQ (reference sequence). After removal of 5 bases from V and 0 bases from J, the junction contained 5 bases not matched to a gene. This CDR3 comprises 15 residues. The CDR3 bases are TGTGCCAGCAGCGGGACAGGATCATACCAAGAGACCCAGTACTTC. Its protein product is CASSGTGSYQETQYF.

There are a few counts of this clone. V gene TRBV6-1 combines with J gene TRBJ2-3; 8 bases line up with TRBD1. Germline-derived CDR1 and CDR2 are MNHNS and SASEGT. The CDR3 loop spans 15 amino acids. The V segment lost 6 bases and the J segment 2 bases; nucleotides outside the gene matches: 7. CDR3 DNA: TGTGCCAGCAGGGACAGGGTGCGTCTCACAGATACGCAGTATTTT. This sequence encodes CASRDRVRLTDTQYF.

This chain connects TRBV5-1 to TRBJ2-3; the match to TRBD2 covers 7 bases. V lost 0 bases and J lost 2; bases outside the gene matches: 6. The length of the CDR3 is 16 residues. Per germline, CDR1 SGHRS and CDR2 YFSETQ. CDR3 sequence: CASSLDASGFTDTQYF. Here the CDR3 DNA reads TGCGCCAGCAGCTTGGATGCTAGCGGATTCACAGATACGCAGTATTTT.

This clone showed up just once. The chain carries TRBV11-2 and TRBJ2-3; D uncertain. Germline V gene lookup returns CDR1 SGHAT and CDR2 FQNNGV. This CDR3 has 14 residues. V lost 5 bases and J lost 6, with 15 bases in between. The CDR3 coding sequence is TGTGCCAGCAGCCGAGATATCCAACGTGATACGCAGTATTTT. This gives the protein CASSRDIQRDTQYF. Full variable domain (remainder filled in from reference TRBV11-2 and TRBJ2-3): EAGVAQSPRYKIIEKRQSVAFWCNPISGHATLYWYQQILGQGPKLLIQFQNNGVVDDSQLPKDRFSAERLKGVDSTLKIQPAKLEDSAVYLCASSRDIQRDTQYFGPGTRLTVL.

This clone has a single count. Other nucleotide sequences in the sample specify the same CDR3. V usage is TRBV27 and J usage is TRBJ2-5; tentative D call: TRBD2 (6 bases). Germline loops: CDR1 MNHEY, CDR2 SMNVEV (reference sequence). Deletions cut 6 bases from V and 2 bases from J, with 13 bases between. The CDR3 loop spans 14 amino acids. The CDR3 protein is CASRPLGRQETQYF. CDR3 sequence (DNA): TGTGCCAGCAGGCCCCTAGGGAGGCAAGAGACCCAGTACTTC.

This rearrangement joins TRBV19 to TRBJ1-2; 8 bases match TRBD1. V was pared by 3 bases and J by 5 bases, with 5 bases of the junction left unmatched. CDR1 and CDR2 from the germline V gene are LNHDA and SQIVND (reference sequence). The CDR3 has 14 residues. In DNA, the CDR3 is TGTGCCAGTAGTATCCAGGGGGCTCTGTATGGCTACACCTTC. This gives the protein CASSIQGALYGYTF. The complete variable domain, with remaining parts taken from reference TRBV19 and TRBJ1-2, reads DGGITQSPKYLFRKEGQNVTLSCEQNLNHDAMYWYRQDPGQGLRLIYYSQIVNDFQKGDIAEGYSVSREKKESFPLTVTSAQKNPTAFYLCASSIQGALYGYTFGSGTRLTVV.

The rearrangement links TRBV5-6 to TRBJ2-7; 9 bases align to TRBD2. The CDR3 totals 15 residues. Germline-derived CDR1 and CDR2 are SGHDT and YYEEEE. The V gene end was trimmed by 2 bases and the J gene end by 7 bases; junction bases not matched to a gene: 10. As DNA, the CDR3 is TGTGCCAGCAGCTTAAGGGGGACTAGCCTTAGGGAGCAGTACTTC. Protein product: CASSLRGTSLREQYF.

This chain links TRBV13 with TRBJ2-5, with 13 bases fitting TRBD2. The CDR3 has 15 amino acids. Trimming cost V 5 bases and J 6 bases; bases outside gene matches: 6. CDR1 is PRHDT, CDR2 FYEKMQ, per germline (reference sequence). As DNA, the CDR3 is TGTGCCAGCAGCCCTAAGGGACTAGCGGGGAAGACCCAGTACTTC. It codes for CASSPKGLAGKTQYF.

This chain connects TRBV29-1 to TRBJ2-7, with a possible D match to TRBD1 (6 bases). CDR3 length: 13 amino acids. CDR1 SQVTM and CDR2 ANQGSEA come from the germline V gene. Deletions cut 3 bases from V and 4 bases from J, with 13 bases between. As DNA, the CDR3 is TGCAGCGTTGAGGGGGACAAGATTTACGAGCAGTACTTC. This gives the protein CSVEGDKIYEQYF.

Notes on this clone: In the same sample, other DNA sequences code for this CDR3. The chain joins TRBV7-9 to TRBJ1-2; D gene uncertain. The CDR3 totals 15 residues. Trimming removed 4 bases from V and 4 bases from J, with 16 bases in between. Germline CDR1 SEHNR, CDR2 FQNEAQ (reference sequence). CDR3: CASSYSTGILYGYTF. The CDR3 nucleotides are TGTGCCAGCAGCTACTCTACGGGGATTCTCTATGGCTACACCTTC.